A selection of T cell receptor beta chains follows, all from one sample in a study of blood T cell repertoires in COVID-19. Method: immunoSEQ multiplex PCR; TCRdb's copy keeps in-frame clones and lacks some. Counted here are roughly 230,000 clones, 70% to 90% occurring once; the ten biggest clones make up around 6.3%. The sequenced sample consisted of PBMCs or T cells enriched from blood (not recorded which). Receptor source: a woman aged 45 to 65 who had been exposed to COVID-19. Each CDR3 is given with its conserved first and last residue. D genes are given only for firm matches. The listing skips clone size in some rows; elsewhere it reads once, few, many or a size class.

clone_size,d_call,j_call,v_call,cdr3_length,cdr3_aa,cdr3_nt
.,TRBD1,TRBJ2-1,TRBV9,13,CASSFKGAGEQFF,TGTGCCAGCAGCTTTAAGGGGGCCGGTGAGCAGTTCTTC
.,TRBD2,TRBJ2-5,TRBV2,15,CASSRSGGQQETQYF,TGTGCCAGCTCGCGTAGCGGGGGGCAACAAGAGACCCAGTACTTC
few,.,TRBJ1-6,TRBV6-2/TRBV6-3,14,CASSGTPGGSPLHF,TGTGCCAGCAGTGGAACTCCGGGAGGATCACCCCTCCACTTT
.,.,TRBJ1-2,TRBV25-1,13,CASSGGAGYGYTF,TGTGCCAGCAGTGGGGGTGCAGGGTACGGCTACACCTTC
.,.,TRBJ1-1,TRBV7-9,13,CAGGVVSNTEAFF,TGTGCCGGGGGGGTAGTTTCGAACACTGAAGCTTTCTTT
.,.,TRBJ2-7,TRBV19,15,CASSIATGVSYEQYF,TGTGCCAGTAGTATAGCAACAGGAGTCTCCTACGAGCAGTACTTC
.,TRBD1,TRBJ2-7,TRBV5-1,18,CASSLGRGGSYKAYEQYF,TGCGCCAGCAGCTTGGGGAGAGGGGGCTCCTATAAAGCCTACGAGCAGTACTTC
.,.,TRBJ2-3,TRBV11-2,15,CASSLRGGGIDTQYF,TGTGCCAGCAGCTTAAGGGGAGGGGGAATCGATACGCAGTATTTT
.,.,TRBJ1-3,TRBV6-1,14,CASSDPLSGNTIYF,TGTGCCAGCAGTGACCCTCTCTCTGGAAACACCATATATTTT
once,.,TRBJ2-3,TRBV3-1/TRBV3-2,16,CASSQPRGYGTDTQYF,TGTGCCAGCAGCCAACCCCGCGGGTATGGAACAGATACGCAGTATTTT
once,.,TRBJ2-3,TRBV29-1,13,CSVVSQWPDTQYF,TGCAGCGTTGTTTCGCAGTGGCCAGATACGCAGTATTTT
.,.,TRBJ2-3,TRBV28,11,CASSSRDTQYF,TGTGCCAGCAGTTCCCGAGATACGCAGTATTTT
few,TRBD1,TRBJ1-2,TRBV15,14,CATSAQPGQSGYTF,TGTGCCACCAGCGCTCAACCGGGACAGAGTGGCTACACCTTC
.,.,TRBJ1-5,TRBV19,15,CASSAYTGPNQPQHF,TGTGCCAGTAGTGCCTATACAGGGCCGAATCAGCCCCAGCATTTT
.,.,TRBJ1-2,TRBV3-1/TRBV3-2,11,CASSQLYGYTF,TGTGCCAGCAGCCAACTTTATGGCTACACCTTC
.,.,TRBJ2-2,TRBV24-1,14,CATSDPAGFGELFF,TGTGCCACCAGTGATCCGGCAGGTTTCGGGGAGCTGTTTTTT
.,TRBD1,TRBJ1-4,TRBV24-1,15,CATSDGGQGNEKLFF,TGTGCCACCAGTGATGGGGGACAGGGGAATGAAAAACTGTTTTTT
.,TRBD1,TRBJ1-1,TRBV28,12,CASSLYRGQAFF,TGTGCCAGCAGTTTATACAGGGGTCAAGCTTTCTTT
.,TRBD1,TRBJ1-1,TRBV19,13,CARSTGMNTEAFF,TGTGCCAGATCGACAGGGATGAACACTGAAGCTTTCTTT
.,TRBD2,TRBJ2-1,TRBV7-6,16,CASSLARAGGLGEQFF,TGTGCCAGCAGCTTAGCGCGGGCGGGGGGCCTAGGTGAGCAGTTCTTC
.,.,TRBJ1-2,TRBV5-1,14,CASSFWDKSYGYTF,TGCGCCAGCAGCTTCTGGGACAAGTCCTATGGCTACACCTTC
.,TRBD1,TRBJ1-3,TRBV19,16,CASSEQGGASGNTIYF,TGTGCCAGTAGTGAACAAGGGGGCGCGTCTGGAAACACCATATATTTT
few,.,TRBJ1-4,TRBV6-6,20,CASSPLLNRGTYATNEKLFF,TGTGCCAGCAGTCCCCTCCTTAACCGCGGGACCTACGCAACTAATGAAAAACTGTTTTTT
.,TRBD1,TRBJ2-7,TRBV29-1,16,CSVGGYRDRGLDEQYF,TGCAGCGTGGGGGGATACCGGGACAGGGGCCTTGACGAGCAGTACTTC
.,TRBD1,TRBJ1-4,TRBV6-5,13,CASSPKGALKLFF,TGTGCCAGCAGCCCCAAGGGGGCCTTAAAACTGTTTTTT
.,.,TRBJ1-2,TRBV5-8,13,CASSFQGGYGYTF,TGTGCCAGCAGCTTCCAGGGAGGCTATGGCTACACCTTC
.,.,TRBJ1-1,TRBV10-2,12,CASRQGETEAFF,TGCGCCAGCAGACAGGGAGAGACTGAAGCTTTCTTT
.,.,TRBJ1-3,TRBV6-1,18,CASSEISLGGRSGNTIYF,TGTGCCAGCAGTGAAATTAGTTTGGGGGGACGCTCTGGAAACACCATATATTTT
.,.,TRBJ1-1,TRBV25-1,13,CASSIGVYTEAFF,TGTGCCAGCAGCATCGGAGTGTACACTGAAGCTTTCTTT
once,TRBD2,TRBJ2-3,TRBV6-2/TRBV6-3,15,CASSYGVAGVDTQYF,TGTGCCAGCAGTTACGGGGTAGCGGGGGTAGATACGCAGTATTTT
once,.,TRBJ1-2,TRBV28,12,CASKSPGYGYTF,TGTGCCAGCAAGTCGCCCGGCTATGGCTACACCTTC